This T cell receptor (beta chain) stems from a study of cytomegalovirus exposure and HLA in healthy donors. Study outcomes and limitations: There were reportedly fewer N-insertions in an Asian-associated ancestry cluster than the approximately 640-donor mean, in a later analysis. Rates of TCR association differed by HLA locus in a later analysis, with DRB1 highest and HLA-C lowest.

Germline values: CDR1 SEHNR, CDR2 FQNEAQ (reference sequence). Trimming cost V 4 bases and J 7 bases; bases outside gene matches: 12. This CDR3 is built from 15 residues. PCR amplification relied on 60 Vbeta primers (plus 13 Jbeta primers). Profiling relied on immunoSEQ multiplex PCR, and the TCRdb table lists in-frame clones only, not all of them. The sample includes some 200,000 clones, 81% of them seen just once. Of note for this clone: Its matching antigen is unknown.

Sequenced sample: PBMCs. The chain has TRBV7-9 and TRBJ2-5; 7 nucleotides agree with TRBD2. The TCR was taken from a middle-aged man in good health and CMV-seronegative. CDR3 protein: CASSSTGRDLRTQYF. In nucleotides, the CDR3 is TGTGCCAGCAGCTCCACGGGGAGGGACCTTAGGACCCAGTACTTC. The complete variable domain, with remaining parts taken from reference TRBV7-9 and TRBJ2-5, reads DTGVSQNPRHKITKRGQNVTFRCDPISEHNRLYWYRQTLGQGPEFLTYFQNEAQLEKSRLLSDRFSAERPKGSFSTLEIQRTEQGDSAMYLCASSSTGRDLRTQYFGPGTRLLVL.